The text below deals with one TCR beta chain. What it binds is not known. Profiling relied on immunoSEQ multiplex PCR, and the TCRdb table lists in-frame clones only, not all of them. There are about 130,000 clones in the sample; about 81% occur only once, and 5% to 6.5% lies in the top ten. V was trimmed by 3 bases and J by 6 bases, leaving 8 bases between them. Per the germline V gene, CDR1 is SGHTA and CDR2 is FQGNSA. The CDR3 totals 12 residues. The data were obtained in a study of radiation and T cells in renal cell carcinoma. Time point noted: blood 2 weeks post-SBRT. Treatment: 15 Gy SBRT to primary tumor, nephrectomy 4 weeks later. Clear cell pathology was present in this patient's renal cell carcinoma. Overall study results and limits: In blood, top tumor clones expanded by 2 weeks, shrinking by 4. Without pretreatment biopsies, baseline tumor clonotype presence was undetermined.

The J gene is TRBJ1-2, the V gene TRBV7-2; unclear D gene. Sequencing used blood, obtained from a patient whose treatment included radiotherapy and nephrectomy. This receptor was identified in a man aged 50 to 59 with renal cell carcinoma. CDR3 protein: CASSLRRNGYTF. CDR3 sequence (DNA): TGTGCCAGCAGCTTGAGGAGGAATGGCTACACCTTC.